The 21 T cell receptor beta chains in this list originate from one sample, sequenced in a study of T cell responses to AZD1222 COVID-19 vaccine. The repertoire was sequenced with immunoSEQ multiplex PCR; TCRdb's copy has only in-frame clones and lacks some. The sample records roughly 120,000 clones, around nine tenths being singletons. Sample: peripheral blood, taken on day 0 of AZD1222 vaccination. These receptors originate from an adult in good health.

This clone was seen just once. The gene calls are TRBV9 and TRBJ1-1, with unresolved D. CDR3 length: 14 residues. CDR1 SGDLS and CDR2 YYNGEE come from the germline V gene. The V gene lost 3 bases and the J gene lost 4 bases, with 13 bases spanning the gap. CDR3 DNA: TGTGCCAGCAGCGGGACGGGGAGGTCCACTGAAGCTTTCTTT. Amino acids: CASSGTGRSTEAFF.

The rearrangement uses TRBV2 and TRBJ1-2; 9 nucleotides line up with TRBD1. The CDR3 runs to 13 residues. The V and J ends lost 6 bases and 2 bases, in that order; junction bases with no gene match: 1. CDR1 is SNHLY, CDR2 FYNNEI, per germline. CDR3: CASSDRGNYGYTF. DNA of the CDR3: TGTGCCAGCAGCGACAGGGGGAACTATGGCTACACCTTC.

This rearrangement joins TRBV6-5 to TRBJ1-4; 7 nucleotides agree with TRBD1. J was trimmed by 5 bases and V by 5 bases; bases with no gene match: 5. The CDR3 covers 14 residues. Germline CDR1 and CDR2: MNHEY and SVGAGI. The CDR3 reads CASSQPGQNEKLFF. The CDR3 nucleotides read TGTGCCAGCAGTCAACCGGGACAGAATGAAAAACTGTTTTTT.

This chain uses TRBV27 with TRBJ1-2; a possible D gene is TRBD1 (6 bases). V was pared by 8 bases and J by 6 bases, with 10 bases between. Germline assignment: CDR1 MNHEY and CDR2 SMNVEV (reference sequence). This CDR3 spans 11 amino acids. Here the CDR3 DNA reads TGTGCCAGCGGGACATTTAATGGCTACACCTTC. It encodes CASGTFNGYTF.

The chain is built from TRBV7-9 and TRBJ2-1; TRBD2 aligns across 13 bases. The V gene's germline CDR1 is SEHNR and CDR2 FQNEAQ (reference sequence). Losses at the gene ends were 5 bases for V and 8 bases for J; bases not matched to a gene: 6. The CDR3 loop spans 15 amino acids. The DNA for the CDR3 is TGTGCCAGCAGCCCCGGGACTAGCGGGGCGGATGAGCAGTTCTTC. This encodes CASSPGTSGADEQFF.

The chain employs TRBV19 and TRBJ2-3; the match to TRBD2 covers 13 bases. Germline V gene sequence: CDR1 LNHDA, CDR2 SQIVND (reference sequence). The CDR3 length is 13 residues. J lost 6 bases, V lost 9 bases, and 3 bases had no gene match. The CDR3 DNA reads as TGTGCCAGCAAGACTAGCGGGGGGGATACGCAGTATTTT. Residues: CASKTSGGDTQYF.

As to this clone: Other DNA sequences from this sample encode an identical CDR3 as well. The V gene is TRBV25-1, the J gene TRBJ1-6; D ambiguous. CDR1 and CDR2 (germline): MGHDK, SYGVNS. The CDR3 is 15 amino acids. The V gene lost 2 bases and the J gene lost 3 bases, with 8 bases spanning the gap. The CDR3 bases are TGTGCCAGCAGTGAACTTGAGGGCTATAATTCACCCCTCCACTTT. Translated: CASSELEGYNSPLHF.

The chain is built from TRBV4-3 and TRBJ1-2, with 7 bases lining up with TRBD1. V lost 0 bases, J lost 5 bases, and 9 bases stayed unmatched. This CDR3 is 16 amino acids long. CDR1 and CDR2 from the germline V gene are LGHNA and YSLEER. In nucleotides, the CDR3 is TGCGCCAGCAGCCAAGATAGAGGGGGCGCAGGGTATGGCTACACCTTC. Its protein is CASSQDRGGAGYGYTF.

In this sample, this clone turned up a few times. The chain couples TRBV10-3 to TRBJ2-7, with TRBD1 identical over 9 bases. V trimming: 5 bases; J trimming: 2 bases; junction bases outside the gene matches: 7. The CDR3 totals 15 residues. Germline V lookup: CDR1 ENHRY, CDR2 SYGVKD. CDR3: CAISSPGQGPYEQYF. CDR3 DNA: TGTGCCATCAGTTCCCCGGGACAGGGTCCCTACGAGCAGTACTTC.

J is TRBJ1-3 and V is TRBV27; D is unclear. CDR3 length equals 15 residues. V was cut by 6 bases and J by 2 bases, with 14 bases left in between. The germline gives CDR1 MNHEY, CDR2 SMNVEV (reference sequence). In DNA, the CDR3 is TGTGCCAGCAGGCCCCTTATTTCTCCTGGAAACACCATATATTTT. Encoded protein: CASRPLISPGNTIYF.

The V gene is TRBV3-1 (or the pseudogene TRBV3-2), the J gene TRBJ2-5, with D unclear. The germline V gene encodes CDR1 LGHDT and CDR2 YNNKEL (reference sequence). Trimming shortened V by 1 base and J by 4 bases, and 7 bases separated the two germline ends. CDR3 length equals 13 residues. In DNA, the CDR3 is TGTGCCAGCAGCCAAGGGTCGGGAGAGACCCAGTACTTC. Translating gives CASSQGSGETQYF.

The rearrangement joins TRBV19 to TRBJ1-1; D gene uncertain. Germline CDR1 is LNHDA and CDR2 is SQIVND (reference sequence). V was trimmed by 5 bases and J by 5 bases, leaving 12 bases between them. The CDR3 has 13 residues. CDR3 in DNA: TGTGCCAGTAGTCTGGCGGCTAGAACTGAAGCTTTCTTT. This translates into CASSLAARTEAFF.

The V gene is TRBV5-1, the J gene TRBJ1-1; D is unresolved. Looked up from germline, CDR1 is SGHRS and CDR2 is YFSETQ. Trimming pared 5 bases from V and 0 bases from J, leaving 8 bases between. This CDR3 has 13 residues. CDR3 in DNA: TGCGCCAGCAGGGAGGGTTTGAACACTGAAGCTTTCTTT. This sequence encodes CASREGLNTEAFF. The whole variable domain, remainder taken from reference TRBV5-1 and TRBJ1-1, is KAGVTQTPRYLIKTRGQQVTLSCSPISGHRSVSWYQQTPGQGLQFLFEYFSETQRNKGNFPGRFSGRQFSNSRSEMNVSTLELGDSALYLCASREGLNTEAFFGQGTRLTVV.

This sequence joins TRBV9 and TRBJ2-3; the match to TRBD2 covers 8 bases. This CDR3 has 13 amino acids. The V gene's germline CDR1 is SGDLS and CDR2 YYNGEE. V gave up 3 bases and J gave up 3 bases; unmatched junction bases: 0. The CDR3 DNA reads TGTGCCAGCAGCGCTAGCGGGACAGATACGCAGTATTTT. Amino acids: CASSASGTDTQYF.

The V and J genes are TRBV3-1 (or the pseudogene TRBV3-2) and TRBJ1-5; D gene ambiguous. Trimming stripped 0 bases from V and 0 bases from J, with 6 bases between. The CDR3 is 15 residues long. CDR1 LGHDT and CDR2 YNNKEL come from the germline V gene (reference sequence). DNA for the CDR3: TGTGCCAGCAGCCAAGAACCGGCTAGCAATCAGCCCCAGCATTTT. Its protein is CASSQEPASNQPQHF.

The rearrangement links TRBV19 to TRBJ2-2; TRBD2 matches 7 bases. This CDR3 is 17 amino acids long. Per germline, CDR1 LNHDA and CDR2 SQIVND (reference sequence). The junction had 12 bases not matched to a gene; V was cut back by 3 bases and J by 5 bases. CDR3 loop: CASSMVLASYPTGELFF. CDR3 nucleotide sequence: TGTGCCAGTAGTATGGTACTAGCGAGTTATCCGACCGGGGAGCTGTTTTTT.

This rearrangement joins TRBV4-3 to TRBJ2-2, with 8 bases that match TRBD2. The CDR3 spans 15 residues. V lost 4 bases and J lost 4; bases outside the gene matches: 5. CDR1 LGHNA and CDR2 YSLEER come from the germline V gene. This CDR3 is CASSRSGGSTGELFF. CDR3 nucleotides: TGCGCCAGCAGCCGTTCGGGGGGGAGCACCGGGGAGCTGTTTTTT.

This chain links TRBV7-2 with TRBJ2-7; TRBD2 might be the D (5 bases). V lost 6 bases to trimming and J lost 6 bases, with 21 bases between them. This CDR3 contains 15 residues. Germline V gene lookup returns CDR1 SGHTA and CDR2 FQGNSA. The CDR3 DNA reads TGTGCCAGCAGAAGGGAGAATATGATAACAGCCGAGCAGTACTTC. As protein: CASRRENMITAEQYF.

This chain links TRBV3-1 (or the pseudogene TRBV3-2) with TRBJ2-5; 10 bases agree with TRBD2. The trim removed 4 bases at V and 4 bases at J, leaving 9 bases unmatched. Germline CDR1 LGHDT, CDR2 YNNKEL (reference sequence). The CDR3 totals 16 residues. This chain's CDR3 is CASSPSIAGGGETQYF. The CDR3 DNA sequence: TGTGCCAGCAGCCCTTCAATAGCGGGGGGAGGAGAGACCCAGTACTTC.

This clone was observed a single time. The V gene is TRBV2, the J gene TRBJ1-2; no clear D. The CDR3 runs to 14 residues. Germline V CDR1 and CDR2: SNHLY, FYNNEI. The V end was cut by 1 base, the J end by 4 bases, with 10 bases between. The CDR3: CASSEVAGPYGYTF. As DNA, the CDR3 is TGTGCCAGCAGTGAAGTCGCAGGCCCCTATGGCTACACCTTC.

This chain joins TRBV19 and TRBJ1-4, with 10 bases fitting TRBD1. The CDR3 covers 16 residues. Germline CDR1 and CDR2: LNHDA and SQIVND (reference sequence). Trimming removed 9 bases from V and 2 bases from J; junction bases left unmatched: 9. CDR3 coding DNA: TGTGCCAGCCACCGGGACAGGGGTAGGACTAATGAAAAACTGTTTTTT. Translating it yields CASHRDRGRTNEKLFF.